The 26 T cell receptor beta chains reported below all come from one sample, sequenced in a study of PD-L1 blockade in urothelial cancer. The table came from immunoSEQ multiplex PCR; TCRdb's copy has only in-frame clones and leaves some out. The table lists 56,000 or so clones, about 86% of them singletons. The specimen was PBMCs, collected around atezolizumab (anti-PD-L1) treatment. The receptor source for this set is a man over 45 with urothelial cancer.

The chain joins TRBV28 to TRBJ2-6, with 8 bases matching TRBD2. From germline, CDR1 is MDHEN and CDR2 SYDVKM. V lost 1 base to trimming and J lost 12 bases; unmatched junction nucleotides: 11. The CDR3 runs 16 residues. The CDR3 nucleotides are TGTGCCAGCAGTTTATTCCGGGGGGGACTGAGTCGCGTCCTGACTTTC. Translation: CASSLFRGGLSRVLTF.

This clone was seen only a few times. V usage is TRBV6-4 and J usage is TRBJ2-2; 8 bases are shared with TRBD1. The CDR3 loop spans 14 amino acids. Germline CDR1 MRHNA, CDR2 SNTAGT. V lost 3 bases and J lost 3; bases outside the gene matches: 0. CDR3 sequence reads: CASSEGQDTGELFF. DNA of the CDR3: TGTGCCAGCAGTGAGGGACAGGACACCGGGGAGCTGTTTTTT.

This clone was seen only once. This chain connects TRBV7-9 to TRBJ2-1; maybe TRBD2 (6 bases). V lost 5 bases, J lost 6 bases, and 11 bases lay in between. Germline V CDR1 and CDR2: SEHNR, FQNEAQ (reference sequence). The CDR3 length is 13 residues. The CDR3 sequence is CASSRREFNEQFF. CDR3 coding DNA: TGTGCCAGCAGCCGGAGGGAGTTCAATGAGCAGTTCTTC.

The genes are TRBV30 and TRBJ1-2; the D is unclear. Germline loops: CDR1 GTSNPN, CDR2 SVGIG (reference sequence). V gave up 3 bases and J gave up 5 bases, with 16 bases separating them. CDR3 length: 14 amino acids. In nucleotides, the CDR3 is TGTGCCTGGAGGACCGGGGTCAATCGATATGGCTACACCTTC. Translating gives CAWRTGVNRYGYTF.

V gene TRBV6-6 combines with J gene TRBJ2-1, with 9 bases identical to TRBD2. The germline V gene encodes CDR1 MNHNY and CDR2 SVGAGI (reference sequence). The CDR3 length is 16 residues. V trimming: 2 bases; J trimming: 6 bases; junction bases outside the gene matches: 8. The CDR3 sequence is CASSYGGTSILNEQFF. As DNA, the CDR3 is TGTGCCAGCAGTTACGGAGGGACTAGCATCCTCAATGAGCAGTTCTTC.

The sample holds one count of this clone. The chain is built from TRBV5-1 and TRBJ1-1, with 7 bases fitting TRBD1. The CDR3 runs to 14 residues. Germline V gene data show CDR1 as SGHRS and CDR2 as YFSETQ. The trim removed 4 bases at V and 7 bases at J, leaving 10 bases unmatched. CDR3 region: CASSVGGQQFEAFF. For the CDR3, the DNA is TGCGCCAGCAGCGTAGGGGGACAGCAATTTGAAGCTTTCTTT. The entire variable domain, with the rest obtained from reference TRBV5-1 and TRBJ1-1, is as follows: KAGVTQTPRYLIKTRGQQVTLSCSPISGHRSVSWYQQTPGQGLQFLFEYFSETQRNKGNFPGRFSGRQFSNSRSEMNVSTLELGDSALYLCASSVGGQQFEAFFGQGTRLTVV.

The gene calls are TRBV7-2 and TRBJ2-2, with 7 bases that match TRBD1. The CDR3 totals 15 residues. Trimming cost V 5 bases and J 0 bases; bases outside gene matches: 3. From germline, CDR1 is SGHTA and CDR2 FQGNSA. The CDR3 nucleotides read TGTGCCAGCAGCCCAGACAGGGCGAACACCGGGGAGCTGTTTTTT. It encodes CASSPDRANTGELFF.

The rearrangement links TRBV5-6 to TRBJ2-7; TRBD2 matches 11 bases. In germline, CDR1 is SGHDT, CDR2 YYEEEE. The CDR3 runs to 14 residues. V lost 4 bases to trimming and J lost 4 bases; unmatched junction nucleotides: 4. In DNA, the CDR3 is TGTGCCAGCAGCACGGGACTAGCGGAGTACGAGCAGTACTTC. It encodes CASSTGLAEYEQYF.

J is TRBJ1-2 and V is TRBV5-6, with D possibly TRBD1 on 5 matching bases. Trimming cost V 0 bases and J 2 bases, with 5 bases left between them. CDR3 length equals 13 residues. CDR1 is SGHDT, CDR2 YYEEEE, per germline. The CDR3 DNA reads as TGTGCCAGCAGCTTGGGGGGCAACTATGGCTACACCTTC. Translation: CASSLGGNYGYTF.

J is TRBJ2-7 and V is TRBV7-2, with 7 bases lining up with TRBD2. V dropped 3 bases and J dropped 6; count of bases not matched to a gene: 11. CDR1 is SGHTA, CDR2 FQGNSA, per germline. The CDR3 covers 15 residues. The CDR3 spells CASSFGGVGETEQYF. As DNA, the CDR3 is TGTGCCAGCAGCTTTGGGGGGGTCGGAGAGACCGAGCAGTACTTC.

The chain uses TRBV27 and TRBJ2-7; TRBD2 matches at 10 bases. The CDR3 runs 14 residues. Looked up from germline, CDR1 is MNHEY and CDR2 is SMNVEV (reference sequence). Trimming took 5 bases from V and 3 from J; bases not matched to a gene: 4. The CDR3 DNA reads TGTGCCAGCAGTATGACTAGCGGGTTCTACGAGCAGTACTTC. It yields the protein CASSMTSGFYEQYF.

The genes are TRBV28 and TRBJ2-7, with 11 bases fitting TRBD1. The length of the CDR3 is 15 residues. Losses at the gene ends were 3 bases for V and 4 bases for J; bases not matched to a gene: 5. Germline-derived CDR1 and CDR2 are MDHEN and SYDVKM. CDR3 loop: CASSFPGQGAYEQYF. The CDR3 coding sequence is TGTGCCAGCAGTTTCCCCGGACAGGGGGCGTACGAGCAGTACTTC.

The CDR3 here is CATVAGGLLADTQYF. The CDR3 DNA sequence: TGTGCCACTGTAGCGGGAGGCCTACTGGCGGATACGCAGTATTTT. The chain is built from TRBV10-3 and TRBJ2-3; TRBD2 agrees at 10 bases. V shed 10 bases and J 6 bases; nucleotides not matched to a gene: 13. Germline lookup yields CDR1 ENHRY and CDR2 SYGVKD. CDR3 length: 15 amino acids.

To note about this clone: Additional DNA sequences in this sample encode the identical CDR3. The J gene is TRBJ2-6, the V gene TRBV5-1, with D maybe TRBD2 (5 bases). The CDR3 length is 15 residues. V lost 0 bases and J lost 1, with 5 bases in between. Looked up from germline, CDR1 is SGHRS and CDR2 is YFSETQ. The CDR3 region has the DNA TGCGCCAGCAGCTTGGGCGGGTCTGGGGCCAACGTCCTGACTTTC. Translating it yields CASSLGGSGANVLTF.

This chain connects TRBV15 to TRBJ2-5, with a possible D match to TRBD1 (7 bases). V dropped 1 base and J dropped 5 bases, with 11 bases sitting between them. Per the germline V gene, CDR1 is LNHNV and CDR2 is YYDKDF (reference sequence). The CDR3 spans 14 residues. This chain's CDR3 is CATSRATGRETQYF. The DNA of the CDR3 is TGTGCCACCAGCAGAGCGACAGGGAGGGAGACCCAGTACTTC.

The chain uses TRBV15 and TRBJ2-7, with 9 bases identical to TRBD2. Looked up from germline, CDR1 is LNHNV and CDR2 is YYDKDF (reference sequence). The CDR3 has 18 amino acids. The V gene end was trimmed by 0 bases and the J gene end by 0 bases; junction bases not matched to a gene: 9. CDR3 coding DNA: TGTGCCACCAGCAGAGATTGGGGGGCGGGAGGGCTCTCCTACGAGCAGTACTTC. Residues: CATSRDWGAGGLSYEQYF.

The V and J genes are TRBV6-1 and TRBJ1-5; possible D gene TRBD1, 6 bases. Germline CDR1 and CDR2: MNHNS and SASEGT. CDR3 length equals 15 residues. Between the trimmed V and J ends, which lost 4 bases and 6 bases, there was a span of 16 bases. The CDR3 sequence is CASSGWQGLAQPQHF. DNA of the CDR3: TGTGCCAGCAGTGGGTGGCAGGGGTTGGCTCAGCCCCAGCATTTT.

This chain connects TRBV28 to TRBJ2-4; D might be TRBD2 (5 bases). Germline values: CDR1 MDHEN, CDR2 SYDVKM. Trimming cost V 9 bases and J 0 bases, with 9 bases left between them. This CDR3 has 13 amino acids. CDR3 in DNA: TGTGCCAGTCGGGGTTTAGCCAAAAACATTCAGTACTTC. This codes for CASRGLAKNIQYF.

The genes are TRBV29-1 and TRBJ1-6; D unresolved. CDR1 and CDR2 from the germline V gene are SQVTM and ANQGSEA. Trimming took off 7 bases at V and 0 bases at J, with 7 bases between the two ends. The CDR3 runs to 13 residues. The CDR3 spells CSARSSYNSPLHF. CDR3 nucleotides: TGCAGCGCACGGAGCTCCTATAATTCACCCCTCCACTTT.

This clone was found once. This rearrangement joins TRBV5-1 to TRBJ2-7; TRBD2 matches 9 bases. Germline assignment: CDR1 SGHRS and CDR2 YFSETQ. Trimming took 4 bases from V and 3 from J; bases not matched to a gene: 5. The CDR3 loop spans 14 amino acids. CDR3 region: CASSHSGGNYEQYF. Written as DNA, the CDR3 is TGCGCCAGCAGCCATAGCGGGGGCAACTACGAGCAGTACTTC.

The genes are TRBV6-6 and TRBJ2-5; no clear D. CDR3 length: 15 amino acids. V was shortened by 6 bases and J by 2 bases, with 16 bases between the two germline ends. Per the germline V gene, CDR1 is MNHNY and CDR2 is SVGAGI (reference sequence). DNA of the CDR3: TGTGCCAGCAGCCCCCCGCAGATTTCGCAAGAGACCCAGTACTTC. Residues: CASSPPQISQETQYF.

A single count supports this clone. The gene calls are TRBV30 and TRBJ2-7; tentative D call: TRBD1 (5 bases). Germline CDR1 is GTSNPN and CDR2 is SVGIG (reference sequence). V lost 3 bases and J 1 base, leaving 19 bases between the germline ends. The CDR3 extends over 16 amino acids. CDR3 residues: CAWSMRNRLSSYEQYF. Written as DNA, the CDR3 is TGTGCCTGGAGCATGAGAAACAGGTTATCGTCCTACGAGCAGTACTTC.

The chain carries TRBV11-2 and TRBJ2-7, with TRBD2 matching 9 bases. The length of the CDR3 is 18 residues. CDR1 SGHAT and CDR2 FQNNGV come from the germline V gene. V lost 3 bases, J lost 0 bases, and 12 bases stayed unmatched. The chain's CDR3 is CASSFHFTSGSSSYEQYF. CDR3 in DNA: TGTGCCAGCAGCTTCCACTTCACTAGCGGGTCTAGCTCCTACGAGCAGTACTTC.

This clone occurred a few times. The CDR3 reads CAWSVAGGSYNEQFF. The CDR3 DNA sequence: TGTGCCTGGAGTGTAGCGGGAGGATCCTACAATGAGCAGTTCTTC. The chain has TRBV30 and TRBJ2-1; 9 nucleotides match TRBD2. Trimming removed 0 bases from V and 1 base from J; junction bases left unmatched: 1. The length of the CDR3 is 15 residues. In germline, CDR1 is GTSNPN, CDR2 SVGIG (reference sequence).

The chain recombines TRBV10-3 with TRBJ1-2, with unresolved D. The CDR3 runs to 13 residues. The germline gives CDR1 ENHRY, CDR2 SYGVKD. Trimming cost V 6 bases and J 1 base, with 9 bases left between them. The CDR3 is CAIRRAVNYGYTF. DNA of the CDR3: TGTGCCATCAGGAGGGCAGTTAACTATGGCTACACCTTC.

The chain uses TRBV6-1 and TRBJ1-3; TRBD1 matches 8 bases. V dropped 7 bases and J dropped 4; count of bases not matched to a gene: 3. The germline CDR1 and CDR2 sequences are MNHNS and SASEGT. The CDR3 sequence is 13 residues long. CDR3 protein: CASIRDRGNTIYF. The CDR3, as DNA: TGTGCCAGCATCAGGGACAGGGGAAACACCATATATTTT.